The 21 T cell receptor beta chains in this list originate from one sample, sequenced in a study of T cells in Graves' hyperthyroidism and ophthalmopathy. Regions amplified from RNA transcripts were the TCR beta CDR3 regions. Carried out on the TCR CDR3, a first-round RT-PCR used the HTBI primer set. A single record per CDR3 protein comes from TCRdb applying MiXCR to the multiplex PCR reads. The table shows 300,000 to 450,000 distinct CDR3 sequences, with 13% occurring only once. The sample was blood. The receptors come from a young woman with Graves' hyperthyroidism.

As concerns this clonotype: This may be a read error, as it is one base from a much larger clone. The rearrangement uses TRBV29-1 and TRBJ2-1; 16 bases agree with TRBD2. The germline V gene has CDR1 SQVTM and CDR2 ANQGSEA. The CDR3 totals 18 residues. Trimming took 5 bases from V and 9 from J; bases not matched to a gene: 16. The CDR3 sequence: CSVQEWGTSGGACGEQFF. In nucleotides, the CDR3 is TGCAGCGTTCAGGAATGGGGGACTAGCGGGGGGGCCTGCGGTGAGCAGTTCTTC.

This clonotype came up a few times. Given a much more abundant clone one base away, this may be a read error. The genes are TRBV10-3 and TRBJ2-1; TRBD2 matches at 10 bases. This CDR3 has 15 amino acids. In germline, CDR1 is ENHRY, CDR2 SYGVKD. In DNA, the CDR3 is TGTGCCACTACCCCTCTAGCGGGAGTTTACAAGGAGCAGTTCTTC. This sequence encodes CATTPLAGVYKEQFF.

This clonotype was detected many times. This sequence joins TRBV10-2 and TRBJ2-3; TRBD2 matches 13 bases. The trim removed 10 bases at V and 5 bases at J, leaving 6 bases unmatched. The CDR3 loop spans 14 amino acids. The germline gives CDR1 WSHSY, CDR2 SAAADI. CDR3: CATLGLAGRDTQYF. In nucleotides, the CDR3 is TGCGCCACCCTGGGACTAGCGGGGAGAGATACGCAGTATTTT.

With regard to this clonotype: This may be a read error: a much more frequent sequence differs by one nucleotide. J is TRBJ1-1 and V is TRBV5-5; D is perhaps TRBD1 (5 bases). CDR1 and CDR2 (germline): SGHKS, YYEKEE (reference sequence). The CDR3 has 18 residues. In DNA, the CDR3 is TGTGCCAGCACTTGGGGACTGGTTCGTCAGGGCTCGAACACTGAAGCTCTCTTT. It encodes CASTWGLVRQGSNTEALF.

In its sample, this clonotype was seen a few times. The rearrangement links TRBV6-1 to TRBJ1-1; possible D gene TRBD1, 5 bases. The CDR3 runs 13 residues. V lost 4 bases, J lost 8 bases, and 14 bases lay in between. The V gene's germline CDR1 is MNHNS and CDR2 SASEGT. The CDR3 coding sequence is TGTGCCAGCAGTGGGGAGGGACTTACCGAAGCTTTCTTT. Residues: CASSGEGLTEAFF.

This clonotype was counted at least ten times. The chain combines TRBV7-2 with TRBJ1-2; TRBD1 agrees at 7 bases. This CDR3 has 14 amino acids. Germline CDR1 reads SGHTA; CDR2 reads FQGNSA. V was pared by 1 base and J by 6 bases, with 5 bases of the junction left unmatched. CDR3 amino acids: CASSLVQGRDGYTF. The CDR3 DNA follows: TGTGCCAGCAGCTTAGTACAGGGGAGAGATGGCTACACCTTC.

This clonotype was picked up many times. CDR3 sequence (DNA): TGTGCCAGCGGGCTAAGCGGGGGGCTGAGGGACCAAGAGACCCAGTACTTC. This sequence encodes CASGLSGGLRDQETQYF. The chain couples TRBV7-2 to TRBJ2-5; TRBD2 matches at 9 bases. V gave up 8 bases and J gave up 0 bases; unmatched junction bases: 13. CDR3 length: 17 residues. Germline loops: CDR1 SGHTA, CDR2 FQGNSA.

The sample holds many counts of this clonotype. This chain joins TRBV30 and TRBJ1-1; D is possibly TRBD1 (6 bases). Germline lookup yields CDR1 GTSNPN and CDR2 SVGIG (reference sequence). CDR3 length equals 11 residues. With 4 bases removed from V and 7 bases from J, the gap between germline ends came to 10 bases. CDR3 in DNA: TGTGCCTGGACCCGACAGGATGAAGCTTTCTTT. Translation: CAWTRQDEAFF.

The table lists this clonotype with many counts. The chain employs TRBV28 and TRBJ2-6; no clear D gene. The V gene's germline CDR1 is MDHEN and CDR2 SYDVKM. V was trimmed by 3 bases and J by 0 bases, leaving 12 bases between them. The CDR3 covers 17 residues. DNA for the CDR3: TGTGCCAGCAGTTTGGGCGGATTCCTCTCTGGGGCCAACGTCCTGACTTTC. Protein product: CASSLGGFLSGANVLTF.

The chain recombines TRBV6-1 with TRBJ2-7, with a weak D call TRBD2 (5 bases). V shed 0 bases and J shed 2 bases, with 14 bases lying between them. The CDR3 is 16 amino acids. The germline V gene has CDR1 MNHNS and CDR2 SASEGT. The CDR3, as DNA: TGTGCCAGCAGTGAAGCGGTCCGAGGGCACCCCTACGAGCAGTACTTC. It encodes CASSEAVRGHPYEQYF.

The V and J genes are TRBV5-1 and TRBJ1-4; the D is unclear. Trimming removed 1 base at V and 3 bases at J, with 7 bases between. The CDR3 is 14 residues long. The germline V gene has CDR1 SGHRS and CDR2 YFSETQ. CDR3 residues: CASSLLGPNEKLFF. Here the CDR3 DNA reads TGCGCCAGCAGCTTGCTCGGGCCTAATGAAAAACTGTTTTTT.

At least ten counts were recorded for this clonotype. J is TRBJ2-1 and V is TRBV6-2 or TRBV6-3, with 9 bases aligning to TRBD1. Germline loops: CDR1 MNHEY, CDR2 SVGEGT. The CDR3 covers 15 residues. V was clipped by 2 bases and J by 9 bases; unmatched bases: 8. CDR3 loop: CASSYDDRGDFEQFF. CDR3 coding DNA: TGTGCCAGCAGTTACGACGACAGGGGGGACTTTGAGCAGTTCTTC.

This clonotype came up many times. The chain joins TRBV6-1 to TRBJ2-2; D is unresolved. Trimming took 5 bases from V and 2 from J, leaving 12 bases between them. Germline CDR1 MNHNS, CDR2 SASEGT. This CDR3 is built from 15 residues. The CDR3 DNA is TGTGCCAGCAGTTCCGCCGGGCCCAACACCGGGGAGCTGTTTTTT. The encoded protein is CASSSAGPNTGELFF.

V is TRBV6-2 or TRBV6-3 and J is TRBJ1-1, with 8 bases identical to TRBD1. J gave up 1 base and V 2 bases, and 3 bases lay outside the gene matches. Germline assignment: CDR1 MNHEY and CDR2 SVGEGT. There are 15 residues in the CDR3. CDR3 loop: CASSYPGQGNTEAFF. The CDR3 DNA follows: TGTGCCAGCAGTTACCCCGGACAGGGGAACACTGAAGCTTTCTTT.

The sample holds many counts of this clonotype. This rearrangement joins TRBV19 to TRBJ2-5; D ambiguous. CDR3 length: 13 residues. CDR1 and CDR2 from the germline V gene are LNHDA and SQIVND (reference sequence). Trimming cost V 5 bases and J 5 bases, with 12 bases left between them. DNA of the CDR3: TGTGCCAGTAGTCGGACCCTCACGGAGACCCAGTACTTC. As protein: CASSRTLTETQYF.

The chain employs TRBV27 and TRBJ2-7, with D perhaps TRBD1 or TRBD2 (5 bases each). CDR1 and CDR2 from the germline V gene are MNHEY and SMNVEV (reference sequence). The CDR3 loop spans 15 amino acids. The V gene lost 8 bases and the J gene lost 3 bases, with 20 bases spanning the gap. The CDR3 is CASLESRDGNYEQYF. In DNA form, the CDR3 reads TGTGCCAGCCTCGAGTCTCGGGACGGGAACTACGAGCAGTACTTC.

The table lists this clonotype with many counts. V gene TRBV28 combines with J gene TRBJ2-3; TRBD1 is a possible D gene (7 bases). The CDR3 spans 16 residues. V shed 5 bases and J shed 2 bases, with 17 bases lying between them. Per germline, CDR1 MDHEN and CDR2 SYDVKM. The CDR3 loop is CASSPRGAGTTDTQYF. The DNA of the CDR3 is TGTGCCAGCAGTCCCAGGGGGGCAGGGACCACAGATACGCAGTATTTT.

This clonotype was detected many times. The genes are TRBV24-1 and TRBJ2-5, with D possibly matching TRBD1 (6 bases). CDR3 size: 14 residues. The V gene's germline CDR1 is KGHDR and CDR2 SFDVKD. Trimming took 3 bases from V and 2 from J, leaving 9 bases between them. The CDR3 here is CATSDGGRQETQYF. The CDR3 DNA sequence: TGTGCCACCAGTGATGGGGGCCGGCAAGAGACCCAGTACTTC.

This clonotype has ten or more counts. V usage is TRBV6-1 and J usage is TRBJ1-3; no reliable D call. The CDR3 contains 13 residues. The germline gives CDR1 MNHNS, CDR2 SASEGT. V lost 7 bases, J lost 0 bases, and 7 bases lay in between. The CDR3 reads CASTQSSGNTIYF. DNA for the CDR3: TGTGCCAGCACTCAGAGCTCTGGAAACACCATATATTTT.

The J gene is TRBJ2-5, the V gene TRBV5-4; D call uncertain. Germline V gene data show CDR1 as SGHNT and CDR2 as YYREEE (reference sequence). Deletions cut 1 base from V and 0 bases from J, with 4 bases between. This CDR3 spans 13 amino acids. In DNA form, the CDR3 reads TGTGCCAGCAGCTTGCCGTACCAAGAGACCCAGTACTTC. Translation: CASSLPYQETQYF.

This clonotype was seen at least ten times. CDR3 DNA sequence: TGTGCCAGCAGTAGCCCGCTAATAACCTACAATGAGCAGTTCTTC. This gives the protein CASSSPLITYNEQFF. J is TRBJ2-1 and V is TRBV6-2 or TRBV6-3; the D is unclear. The CDR3 spans 15 residues. Per the germline V gene, CDR1 is MNHEY and CDR2 is SVGEGT. Trimming pared 5 bases from V and 2 bases from J, leaving 13 bases between.